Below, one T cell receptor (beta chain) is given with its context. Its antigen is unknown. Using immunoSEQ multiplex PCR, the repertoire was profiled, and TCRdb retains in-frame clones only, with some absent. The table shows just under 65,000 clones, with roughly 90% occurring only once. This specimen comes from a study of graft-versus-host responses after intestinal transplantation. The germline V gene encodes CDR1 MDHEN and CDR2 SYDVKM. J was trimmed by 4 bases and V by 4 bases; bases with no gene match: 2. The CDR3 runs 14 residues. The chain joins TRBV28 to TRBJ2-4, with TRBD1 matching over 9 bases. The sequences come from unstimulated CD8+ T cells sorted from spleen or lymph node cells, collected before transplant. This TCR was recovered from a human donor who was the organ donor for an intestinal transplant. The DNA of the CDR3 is TGTGCCAGCAGTTGGGACAGGGTGAAAAACATTCAGTACTTC. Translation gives CASSWDRVKNIQYF.